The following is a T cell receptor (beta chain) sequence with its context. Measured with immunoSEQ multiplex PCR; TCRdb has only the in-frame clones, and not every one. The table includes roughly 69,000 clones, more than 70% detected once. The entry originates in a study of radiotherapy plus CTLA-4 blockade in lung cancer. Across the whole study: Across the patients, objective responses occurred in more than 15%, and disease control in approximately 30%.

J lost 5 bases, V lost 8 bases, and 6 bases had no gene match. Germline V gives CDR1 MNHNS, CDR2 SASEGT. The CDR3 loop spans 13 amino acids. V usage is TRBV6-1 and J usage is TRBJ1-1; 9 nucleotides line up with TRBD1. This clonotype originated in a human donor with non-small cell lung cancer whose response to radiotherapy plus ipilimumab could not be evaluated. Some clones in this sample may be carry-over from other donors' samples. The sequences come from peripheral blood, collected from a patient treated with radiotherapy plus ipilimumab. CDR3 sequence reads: CASHRGLGTEAFF. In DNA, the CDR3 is TGTGCCAGCCACAGGGGGCTGGGGACTGAAGCTTTCTTT.